The clone carrying this T cell receptor (beta chain) was seen a few times. The CDR3 has 16 amino acids. The V end was cut by 0 bases, the J end by 4 bases, with 13 bases between. Germline assignment: CDR1 ENHRY and CDR2 SYGVKD. Primers for the PCR totalled 60 Vbeta and 13 Jbeta. Method: immunoSEQ multiplex PCR; TCRdb's copy keeps in-frame clones and lacks some. Among roughly 170,000 clones, under 90% were seen once, and the ten largest hold about 1.5%. This sample is drawn from a study of cytomegalovirus exposure and HLA in healthy donors. This chain joins TRBV10-3 and TRBJ2-4; D is uncertain. The receptor comes from a male donor in good health and CMV-seronegative. Material: PBMCs. CDR3 sequence reads: CAISESMGRDKNIQYF. The CDR3 DNA is TGTGCCATCAGTGAGTCGATGGGCCGCGATAAAAACATTCAGTACTTC.